Below, 31 T cell receptor beta chains from the same sample are listed, as sequenced in a study of shared clonotypes between healthy human individuals. Libraries were prepared by immunoSEQ multiplex PCR; TCRdb keeps only in-frame clonotypes and omits some of them. The data contain around 2.1 million clones, more than 90% of them singletons. Sample: naive CD4+ T cells sorted from blood. Subset specified: CD45RA+ positively selected. The receptor set was obtained from a man between 18 and 29 years old in good health.

This chain uses TRBV2 with TRBJ1-6; the match to TRBD1 covers 9 bases. The CDR3 is 15 residues long. The V segment lost 6 bases and the J segment 5 bases; nucleotides outside the gene matches: 5. Looked up from germline, CDR1 is SNHLY and CDR2 is FYNNEI. The CDR3 nucleotides read TGTGCCAGCAGGGGGACAGGGACGAATAATTCACCCCTCCACTTT. Translating it yields CASRGTGTNNSPLHF.

V is TRBV18 and J is TRBJ2-7, with TRBD2 matching 14 bases. CDR1 and CDR2 (germline): KGHSH, LQKENI. Unmatched junction bases numbered 4, after V lost 3 bases and J lost 6 bases. The CDR3 is 15 residues long. CDR3 amino acids: CASSPGLAGATEQYF. The CDR3 region has the DNA TGTGCCAGCTCACCGGGACTAGCGGGAGCGACCGAGCAGTACTTC.

This clone was picked up one time. The V and J genes are TRBV5-1 and TRBJ1-3; D is possibly TRBD1 (6 bases). V was clipped by 2 bases and J by 4 bases, with 7 bases between them. Germline CDR1 is SGHRS and CDR2 is YFSETQ. CDR3 size: 13 residues. CDR3 sequence: CASSFDRGNTIYF. In DNA form, the CDR3 reads TGCGCCAGCAGCTTCGACAGGGGAAACACCATATATTTT.

This clone was counted a single time. The J gene is TRBJ1-1, the V gene TRBV6-6, with D unclear. Germline lookup yields CDR1 MNHNY and CDR2 SVGAGI (reference sequence). CDR3 length equals 12 residues. Trimming removed 2 bases from V and 8 bases from J, with 9 bases in between. The CDR3 nucleotides are TGTGCCAGCAGTTACGGTGGAGGAGAAGCTTTCTTT. Encoded protein: CASSYGGGEAFF.

The chain links TRBV7-9 to TRBJ2-5, with D uncertain. CDR1 and CDR2 from the germline V gene are SEHNR and FQNEAQ (reference sequence). V lost 5 bases, J lost 2 bases, and 9 bases lay in between. The CDR3 runs 13 residues. The CDR3 loop is CASSRPRQETQYF. CDR3 nucleotides: TGTGCCAGCAGCCGACCGAGACAAGAGACCCAGTACTTC.

CDR3 sequence (DNA): TGTGCCAGCAGCGGAGGGGTGGGACAGGGGTTTTCTGCGACCTCCGAGCAGTACTTC. Its protein product is CASSGGVGQGFSATSEQYF. The chain links TRBV9 to TRBJ2-7; 10 nucleotides line up with TRBD1. The germline CDR1 and CDR2 sequences are SGDLS and YYNGEE. V gave up 3 bases and J gave up 6 bases; unmatched junction bases: 21. The CDR3 runs 19 residues.

Details on this clone: Other DNA sequences of this sample code for an identical CDR3. The genes are TRBV7-2 and TRBJ2-2, with D unresolved. The CDR3 consists of 13 residues. Deletions cut 1 base from V and 7 bases from J, with 7 bases between. Germline V gene sequence: CDR1 SGHTA, CDR2 FQGNSA. The CDR3 loop is CASSLERDGELFF. In DNA form, the CDR3 reads TGTGCCAGCAGCTTAGAAAGGGACGGGGAGCTGTTTTTT.

This chain connects TRBV10-3 to TRBJ1-3, with unresolved D. The CDR3 spans 16 residues. V shed 4 bases and J shed 3 bases, with 16 bases lying between them. Germline loops: CDR1 ENHRY, CDR2 SYGVKD. Written as DNA, the CDR3 is TGTGCCATCAGTGGGGTCGGACTTACGGGTGGAAACACCATATATTTT. This encodes CAISGVGLTGGNTIYF.

Worth noting for this clone: Other DNA sequences in this sample translate to the same CDR3. The chain uses TRBV30 and TRBJ2-1; TRBD2 is a possible D gene (5 bases). V lost 1 base and J 4 bases, leaving 5 bases between the germline ends. This CDR3 has 12 residues. The germline V gene has CDR1 GTSNPN and CDR2 SVGIG (reference sequence). The CDR3 spells CAWSGGYNEQFF. CDR3 in DNA: TGTGCCTGGAGTGGAGGGTACAATGAGCAGTTCTTC.

A note on this clone: Different DNA sequences within this sample yield the same CDR3. This rearrangement joins TRBV7-2 to TRBJ1-2; D uncertain. Germline CDR1 and CDR2: SGHTA and FQGNSA. Trimming removed 5 bases at V and 7 bases at J, with 14 bases between. This CDR3 has 13 amino acids. CDR3 sequence reads: CASSPGPVGGYTF. CDR3 DNA sequence: TGTGCCAGCAGCCCCGGTCCGGTAGGTGGCTACACCTTC.

This clone was observed once. The CDR3 spells CASSAHGGLENSPLHF. CDR3 in DNA: TGTGCCAGCAGCGCGCACGGGGGGCTTGAAAATTCACCCCTCCACTTT. The chain is built from TRBV9 and TRBJ1-6, with D perhaps matching TRBD1 (6 bases). V dropped 3 bases and J dropped 7 bases, with 17 bases sitting between them. CDR3 length equals 16 residues. The germline V gene has CDR1 SGDLS and CDR2 YYNGEE. The full variable domain, its missing parts supplied by reference TRBV9 and TRBJ1-6, is DSGVTQTPKHLITATGQRVTLRCSPRSGDLSVYWYQQSLDQGLQFLIQYYNGEERAKGNILERFSAQQFPDLHSELNLSSLELGDSALYFCASSAHGGLENSPLHFGNGTRLTVT.

The rearrangement links TRBV11-3 to TRBJ1-1; D unclear. CDR1 and CDR2 (germline): SGHNT, YENEEA. This CDR3 comprises 14 residues. The V end lost 8 bases, the J end lost 1 base, and 14 bases lay between the germline ends. The CDR3 bases are TGTGCCAGCGCTAGCAGCTTGGGGAACACTGAAGCTTTCTTT. The encoded protein is CASASSLGNTEAFF. The full variable domain, in which reference TRBV11-3 and TRBJ1-1 provide the parts outside the CDR3, is EAGVVQSPRYKIIEKKQPVAFWCNPISGHNTLYWYLQNLGQGPELLIRYENEEAVDDSQLPKDRFSAERLKGVDSTLKIQPAELGDSAVYLCASASSLGNTEAFFGQGTRLTVV.

The chain uses TRBV11-2 and TRBJ2-1, with unresolved D. The CDR3 spans 14 residues. CDR1 and CDR2 (germline): SGHAT, FQNNGV. Trimming removed 0 bases at V and 7 bases at J, with 10 bases between. The CDR3 coding sequence is TGTGCCAGCAGCTTAGATGTTTCGATGAATGAGCAGTTCTTC. This translates into CASSLDVSMNEQFF.

V and J are TRBV5-4 and TRBJ2-7; 9 nucleotides line up with TRBD2. Unmatched junction bases numbered 5, after V lost 4 bases and J lost 6 bases. The CDR3 runs to 13 residues. Germline CDR1 SGHNT, CDR2 YYREEE (reference sequence). Here the CDR3 DNA reads TGTGCCAGCAGCCCGGGACTAGCAGTCGAGCAGTACTTC. Translation: CASSPGLAVEQYF.

The chain couples TRBV28 to TRBJ1-1, with 9 bases fitting TRBD1. V shed 4 bases, J shed 5 bases, and the junction held 8 bases outside the gene matches. The CDR3 is 15 amino acids. In germline, CDR1 is MDHEN, CDR2 SYDVKM. CDR3 nucleotides: TGTGCCAGCAGTTCCAGACAGGGGGTGGAAACTGAAGCTTTCTTT. It is translated as CASSSRQGVETEAFF. The full variable domain, rest sourced from reference TRBV28 and TRBJ1-1, is DVKVTQSSRYLVKRTGEKVFLECVQDMDHENMFWYRQDPGLGLRLIYFSYDVKMKEKGDIPEGYSVSREKKERFSLILESASTNQTSMYLCASSSRQGVETEAFFGQGTRLTVV.

The chain has TRBV6-5 and TRBJ2-7, with 8 bases that match TRBD1. Germline loops: CDR1 MNHEY, CDR2 SVGAGI. V was pared by 5 bases and J by 7 bases, with 10 bases of the junction left unmatched. CDR3 size: 14 residues. The CDR3 loop reads CASSLDRDRREQYF. The DNA of the CDR3 is TGTGCCAGCAGTCTGGACAGGGATAGGAGGGAGCAGTACTTC.

The chain recombines TRBV5-1 with TRBJ2-2; D is unclear. Trimming took 0 bases from V and 2 from J, leaving 8 bases between them. Germline lookup yields CDR1 SGHRS and CDR2 YFSETQ. This CDR3 has 15 residues. The CDR3 reads CASSLAVTNTGELFF. The CDR3 nucleotides read TGCGCCAGCAGCTTGGCCGTTACCAACACCGGGGAGCTGTTTTTT.

This chain uses TRBV27 with TRBJ1-2; TRBD1 matches 8 bases. The length of the CDR3 is 12 residues. The germline gives CDR1 MNHEY, CDR2 SMNVEV (reference sequence). After removal of 6 bases from V and 4 bases from J, the junction contained 1 base not matched to a gene. CDR3 in amino acids: CASSTGGYGYTF. The CDR3 DNA sequence: TGTGCCAGCAGCACAGGGGGCTATGGCTACACCTTC.

The V and J genes are TRBV5-1 and TRBJ2-1; D ambiguous. The V and J ends lost 0 bases and 0 bases respectively, with 10 bases between them. Germline CDR1 SGHRS, CDR2 YFSETQ. The CDR3 totals 16 residues. The CDR3 nucleotides read TGCGCCAGCAGCTTGGTACCCGCCGGCTCCTACAATGAGCAGTTCTTC. Its protein is CASSLVPAGSYNEQFF.

In its sample, this clone was seen once. The genes are TRBV4-3 and TRBJ1-2; a possible D gene is TRBD1 (5 bases). V was shortened by 1 base and J by 0 bases, with 12 bases between the two germline ends. Per the germline V gene, CDR1 is LGHNA and CDR2 is YSLEER. CDR3 length: 16 residues. As DNA, the CDR3 is TGCGCCAGCAGCCAAGGACCCCAGGGAACTAACTATGGCTACACCTTC. This translates into CASSQGPQGTNYGYTF.

The chain has TRBV25-1 and TRBJ2-7; 8 bases align to TRBD1. The CDR3 has 13 residues. The germline V gene encodes CDR1 MGHDK and CDR2 SYGVNS. With 6 bases clipped from V and 4 bases from J, the junction kept 5 bases outside the gene matches. The CDR3 is CASSRQGRYEQYF. DNA of the CDR3: TGTGCCAGCAGCCGACAGGGGAGGTACGAGCAGTACTTC.

The chain combines TRBV18 with TRBJ1-1; 7 bases match TRBD1. V was clipped by 6 bases and J by 4 bases; unmatched bases: 8. The germline V gene has CDR1 KGHSH and CDR2 LQKENI. The CDR3 length is 14 residues. The CDR3 reads CASSATGKGTEAFF. CDR3 in DNA: TGTGCCAGCTCTGCGACAGGGAAAGGCACTGAAGCTTTCTTT.

V and J are TRBV7-2 and TRBJ2-3; D is possibly TRBD2 (6 bases). V lost 5 bases and J 3 bases, leaving 18 bases between the germline ends. This CDR3 has 16 amino acids. Germline CDR1 is SGHTA and CDR2 is FQGNSA. The chain's CDR3 is CASSGGSYPLTDTQYF. Written as DNA, the CDR3 is TGTGCCAGCAGCGGGGGGTCTTATCCCTTAACAGATACGCAGTATTTT.

This clone has just a few counts. This CDR3 reads CASTRLAGRDLRDTQYF. In nucleotides, the CDR3 is TGTGCCAGCACTCGACTAGCGGGAAGAGACTTGCGAGATACGCAGTATTTT. The chain carries TRBV27 and TRBJ2-3; 11 bases are shared with TRBD2. CDR1 MNHEY and CDR2 SMNVEV come from the germline V gene (reference sequence). V lost 7 bases and J lost 5; bases outside the gene matches: 14. The CDR3 has 17 amino acids.

The gene calls are TRBV28 and TRBJ2-6; D possibly corresponds to TRBD2 (5 bases). Trimming left V 7 bases short and J 2 bases short, with 12 bases between. This CDR3 is built from 15 residues. The germline gives CDR1 MDHEN, CDR2 SYDVKM. The CDR3, as DNA: TGTGCCAGCAAAGTCCCGGGGACTGGGGCCAACGTCCTGACTTTC. Amino acid sequence: CASKVPGTGANVLTF.

The chain has TRBV11-3 and TRBJ2-3, with 9 bases lining up with TRBD1. The ends lost 5 bases at V and 2 bases at J; junction bases unmatched: 8. The CDR3 length is 16 residues. Germline V CDR1 and CDR2: SGHNT, YENEEA. The CDR3 reads CASSLGTGSDTDTQYF. The CDR3 DNA reads as TGTGCCAGCAGCCTTGGGACAGGGTCAGACACAGATACGCAGTATTTT.

Note on this clone: In the same sample, other DNA sequences code for this CDR3. This chain uses TRBV6-6 with TRBJ2-7; D gene unclear. Germline V gives CDR1 MNHNY, CDR2 SVGAGI (reference sequence). V dropped 6 bases and J dropped 3 bases, with 9 bases sitting between them. The CDR3 is made up of 12 amino acids. Here the CDR3 DNA reads TGTGCCAGCAGCGACGGCGGCTACGAGCAGTACTTC. As protein: CASSDGGYEQYF.

This sequence joins TRBV6-5 and TRBJ2-5; TRBD2 aligns across 11 bases. The CDR3 is 15 amino acids. Germline V gene lookup returns CDR1 MNHEY and CDR2 SVGAGI. The junction had 4 bases not matched to a gene; V was cut back by 5 bases and J by 2 bases. This CDR3 is CASSRLAGKQETQYF. CDR3 bases: TGTGCCAGCAGTCGACTAGCGGGGAAACAAGAGACCCAGTACTTC.

This clone was seen only once. The gene calls are TRBV4-3 and TRBJ2-7; 10 nucleotides align to TRBD1. CDR1 is LGHNA and CDR2 is YSLEER in the germline V gene. V lost 4 bases to trimming and J lost 7 bases; unmatched junction nucleotides: 10. CDR3 size: 15 residues. CDR3 bases: TGCGCCAGCAGCCGAAACCTCGGGACAGGGGATGAGCAGTACTTC. Encoded protein: CASSRNLGTGDEQYF.

The CDR3 DNA follows: TGTGCCAGCTCACCAAAGGAGGGTTATGGCTACACCTTC. Amino acids: CASSPKEGYGYTF. The V call is TRBV18, the J call TRBJ1-2; D remains ambiguous. Germline loops: CDR1 KGHSH, CDR2 LQKENI. CDR3 length equals 13 residues. Between the trimmed V and J ends, which lost 2 bases and 5 bases, there was a span of 9 bases.

This sequence joins TRBV7-2 and TRBJ2-7; 8 nucleotides agree with TRBD1. CDR3 size: 14 residues. V lost 5 bases and J lost 3; bases outside the gene matches: 6. Looked up from germline, CDR1 is SGHTA and CDR2 is FQGNSA. CDR3 region: CASSRRDRNYEQYF. The CDR3 DNA reads as TGTGCCAGCAGCCGCCGGGACAGGAACTACGAGCAGTACTTC.